The TCR beta chain described here comes from a study of control samples from healthy donors and cancer patients. Method: immunoSEQ multiplex PCR; TCRdb's copy keeps in-frame clones and lacks some. The sample has roughly 170,000 clones, over 85% seen once; the top ten hold roughly 1.5%. Germline CDR1 SGHTA, CDR2 FQGNSA. The CDR3 length is 13 residues. V gave up 1 base and J gave up 2 bases, with 5 bases separating them. The chain uses TRBV7-2 and TRBJ1-2; D is ambiguous. The receptor was derived from a man younger than 30 in good health. Sequencing was performed on blood. The CDR3 sequence: CASSLGQNYGYTF. CDR3 bases: TGTGCCAGCAGCTTAGGTCAGAACTATGGCTACACCTTC. The whole variable domain, remainder taken from reference TRBV7-2 and TRBJ1-2, is GAGVSQSPSNKVTEKGKDVELRCDPISGHTALYWYRQSLGQGLEFLIYFQGNSAPDKSGLPSDRFSAERTGGSVSTLTIQRTQQEDSAVYLCASSLGQNYGYTFGSGTRLTVV.